This TCR beta chain comes out of a study of blood T cell repertoires in COVID-19. This clone was detected only once. Trimming at V came to 3 bases and at J to 4 bases, leaving 3 bases not matched to a gene. Germline lookup yields CDR1 SGDLS and CDR2 YYNGEE. The CDR3 runs 15 residues. The data were produced by immunoSEQ multiplex PCR, yet TCRdb's version contains in-frame clones alone and is incomplete. The data hold around 93,000 clones, with roughly three quarters observed a single time. The source of this sequence is a woman of 80 years or more with acute or convalescent COVID-19. The material sequenced was peripheral blood. The rearrangement joins TRBV9 to TRBJ2-1; the match to TRBD2 covers 11 bases. The CDR3 loop is CASSDRTSGYNEQFF. In DNA, the CDR3 is TGTGCCAGCAGCGACCGGACTAGCGGGTACAATGAGCAGTTCTTC.